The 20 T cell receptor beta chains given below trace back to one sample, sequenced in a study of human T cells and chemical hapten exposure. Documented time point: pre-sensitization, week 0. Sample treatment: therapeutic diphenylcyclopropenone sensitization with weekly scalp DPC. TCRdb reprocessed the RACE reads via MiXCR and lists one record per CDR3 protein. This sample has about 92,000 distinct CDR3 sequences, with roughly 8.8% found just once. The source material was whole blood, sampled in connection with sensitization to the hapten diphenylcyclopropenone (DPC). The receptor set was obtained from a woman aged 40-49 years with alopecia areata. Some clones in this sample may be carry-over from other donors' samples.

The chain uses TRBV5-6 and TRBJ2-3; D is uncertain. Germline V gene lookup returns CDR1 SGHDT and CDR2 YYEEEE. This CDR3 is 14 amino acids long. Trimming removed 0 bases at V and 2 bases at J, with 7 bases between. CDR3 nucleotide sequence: TGTGCCAGCAGCTTGGCGGCTGTCACAGATACGCAGTATTTT. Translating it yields CASSLAAVTDTQYF.

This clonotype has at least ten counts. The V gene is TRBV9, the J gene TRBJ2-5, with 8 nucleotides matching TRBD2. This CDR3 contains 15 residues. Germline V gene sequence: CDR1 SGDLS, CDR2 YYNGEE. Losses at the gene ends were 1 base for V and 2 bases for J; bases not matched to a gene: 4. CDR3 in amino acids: CASSVSGGYQETQYF. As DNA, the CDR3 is TGTGCCAGCAGCGTAAGCGGGGGATATCAAGAGACCCAGTACTTC.

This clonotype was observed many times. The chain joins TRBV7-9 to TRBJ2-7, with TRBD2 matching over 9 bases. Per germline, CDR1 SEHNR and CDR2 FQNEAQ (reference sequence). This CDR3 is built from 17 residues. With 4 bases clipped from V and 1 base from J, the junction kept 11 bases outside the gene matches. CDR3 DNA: TGTGCCAGCAGCTCCGGGGCTAGCGGGGAGACATCCTACGAGCAGTACTTC. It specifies CASSSGASGETSYEQYF.

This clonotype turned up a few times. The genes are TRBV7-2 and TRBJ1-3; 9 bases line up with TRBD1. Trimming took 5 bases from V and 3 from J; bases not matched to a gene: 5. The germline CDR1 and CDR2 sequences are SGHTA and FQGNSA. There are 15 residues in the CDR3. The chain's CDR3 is CASSPGQGGGNTIYF. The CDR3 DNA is TGTGCCAGCAGCCCGGGACAGGGAGGTGGAAACACCATATATTTT.

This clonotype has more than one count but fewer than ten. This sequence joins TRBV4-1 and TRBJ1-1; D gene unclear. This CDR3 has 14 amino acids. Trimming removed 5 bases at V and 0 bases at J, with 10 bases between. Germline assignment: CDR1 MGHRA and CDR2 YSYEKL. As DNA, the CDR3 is TGCGCCAGCAGCTCCGTGAGGCTGAACACTGAAGCTTTCTTT. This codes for CASSSVRLNTEAFF.

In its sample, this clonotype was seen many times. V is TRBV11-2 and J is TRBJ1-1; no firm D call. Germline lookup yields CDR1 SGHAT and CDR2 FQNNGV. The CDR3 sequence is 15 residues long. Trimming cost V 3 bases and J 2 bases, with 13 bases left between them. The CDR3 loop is CASSFKISGNTEAFF. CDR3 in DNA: TGTGCCAGCAGCTTTAAAATCTCAGGAAACACTGAAGCTTTCTTT.

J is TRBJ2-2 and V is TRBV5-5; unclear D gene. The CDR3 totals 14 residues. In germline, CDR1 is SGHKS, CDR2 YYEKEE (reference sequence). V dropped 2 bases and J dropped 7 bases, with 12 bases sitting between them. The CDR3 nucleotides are TGTGCCAGCAGCTTCAGGAACCTGGACGGGGAGCTGTTTTTT. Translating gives CASSFRNLDGELFF.

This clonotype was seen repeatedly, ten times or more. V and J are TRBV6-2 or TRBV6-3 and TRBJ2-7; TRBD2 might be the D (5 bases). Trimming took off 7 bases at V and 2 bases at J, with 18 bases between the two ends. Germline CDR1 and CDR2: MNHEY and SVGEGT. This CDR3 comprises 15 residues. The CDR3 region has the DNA TGTGCCAGCACCCCCGCCGGGATCGGGACCTACGAGCAGTACTTC. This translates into CASTPAGIGTYEQYF.

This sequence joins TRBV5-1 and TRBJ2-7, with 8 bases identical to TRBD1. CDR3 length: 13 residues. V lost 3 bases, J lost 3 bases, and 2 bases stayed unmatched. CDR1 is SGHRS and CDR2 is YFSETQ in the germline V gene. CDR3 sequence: CASSSGQVYEQYF. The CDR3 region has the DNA TGCGCCAGCAGCTCGGGACAGGTCTACGAGCAGTACTTC.

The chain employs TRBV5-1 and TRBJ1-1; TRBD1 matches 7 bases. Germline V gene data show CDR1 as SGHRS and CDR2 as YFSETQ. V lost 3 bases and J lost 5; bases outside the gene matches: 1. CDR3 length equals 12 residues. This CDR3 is CASSSGGTEAFF. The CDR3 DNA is TGCGCCAGCAGCTCAGGGGGGACTGAAGCTTTCTTT.

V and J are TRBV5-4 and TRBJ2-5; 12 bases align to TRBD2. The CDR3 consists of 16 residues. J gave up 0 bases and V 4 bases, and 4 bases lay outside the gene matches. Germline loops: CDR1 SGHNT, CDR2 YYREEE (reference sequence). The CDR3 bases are TGTGCCAGCAGCCCAAGACTAGCGGGGGACCAAGAGACCCAGTACTTC. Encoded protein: CASSPRLAGDQETQYF.

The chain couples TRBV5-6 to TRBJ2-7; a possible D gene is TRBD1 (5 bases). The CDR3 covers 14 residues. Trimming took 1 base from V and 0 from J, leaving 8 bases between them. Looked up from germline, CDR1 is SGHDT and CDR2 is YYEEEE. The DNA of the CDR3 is TGTGCCAGCAGCTTGCAGGGTCGCTCCTACGAGCAGTACTTC. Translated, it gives CASSLQGRSYEQYF.

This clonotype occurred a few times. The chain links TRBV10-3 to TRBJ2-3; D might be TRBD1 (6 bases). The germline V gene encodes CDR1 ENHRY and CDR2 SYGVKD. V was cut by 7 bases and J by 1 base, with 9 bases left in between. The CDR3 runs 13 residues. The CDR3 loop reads CAIKRQGTDTQYF. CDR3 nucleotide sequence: TGTGCCATCAAGAGACAGGGCACAGATACGCAGTATTTT.

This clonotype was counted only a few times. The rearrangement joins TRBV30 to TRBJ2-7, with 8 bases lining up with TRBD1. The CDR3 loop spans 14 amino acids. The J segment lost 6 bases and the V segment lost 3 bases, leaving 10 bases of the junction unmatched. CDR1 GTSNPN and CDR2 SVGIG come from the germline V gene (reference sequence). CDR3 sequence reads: CAWRDTGGSIEQYF. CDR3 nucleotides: TGTGCCTGGAGGGACACAGGGGGATCTATCGAGCAGTACTTC. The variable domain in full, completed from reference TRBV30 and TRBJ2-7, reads SQTIHQWPATLVQPVGSPLSLECTVEGTSNPNLYWYRQAAGRGLQLLFYSVGIGQISSEVPQNLSASRPQDRQFILSSKKLLLSDSGFYLCAWRDTGGSIEQYFGPGTRLTVT.

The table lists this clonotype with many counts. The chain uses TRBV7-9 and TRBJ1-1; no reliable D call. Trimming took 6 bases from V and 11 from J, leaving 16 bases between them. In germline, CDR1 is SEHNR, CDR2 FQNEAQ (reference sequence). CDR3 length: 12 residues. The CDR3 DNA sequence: TGTGCCAGCAGGATAGGTCTGGAGGCCGCTTTCTTT. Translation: CASRIGLEAAFF.

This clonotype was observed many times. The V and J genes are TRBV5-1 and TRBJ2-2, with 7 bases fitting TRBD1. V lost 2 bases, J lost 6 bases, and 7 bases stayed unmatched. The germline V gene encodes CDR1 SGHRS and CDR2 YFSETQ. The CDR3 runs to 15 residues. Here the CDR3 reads CASSLRQGWSGELFF. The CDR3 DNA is TGCGCCAGCAGCTTACGACAGGGATGGTCCGGGGAGCTGTTTTTT.

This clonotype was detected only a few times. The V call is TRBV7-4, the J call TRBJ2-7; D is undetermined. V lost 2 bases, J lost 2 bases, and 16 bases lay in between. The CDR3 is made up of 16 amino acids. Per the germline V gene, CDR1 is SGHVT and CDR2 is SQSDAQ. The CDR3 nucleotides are TGTGCCAGCAGCTTAAGTGTAGGACGGTCTACCTACGAGCAGTACTTC. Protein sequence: CASSLSVGRSTYEQYF.

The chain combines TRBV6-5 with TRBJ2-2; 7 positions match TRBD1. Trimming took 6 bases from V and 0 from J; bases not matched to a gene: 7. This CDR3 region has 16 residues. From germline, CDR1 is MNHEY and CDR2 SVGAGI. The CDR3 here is CASSPWTGANTGELFF. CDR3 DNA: TGTGCCAGCAGCCCCTGGACAGGAGCGAACACCGGGGAGCTGTTTTTT.

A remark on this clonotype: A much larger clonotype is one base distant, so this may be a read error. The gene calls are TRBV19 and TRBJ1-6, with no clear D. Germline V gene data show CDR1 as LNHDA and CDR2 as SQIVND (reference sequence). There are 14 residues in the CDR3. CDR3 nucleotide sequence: TGTGCCAGTGGTATAGAGGCGGCGGGTATGCCCCTCCACTTT. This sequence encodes CASGIEAAGMPLHF.

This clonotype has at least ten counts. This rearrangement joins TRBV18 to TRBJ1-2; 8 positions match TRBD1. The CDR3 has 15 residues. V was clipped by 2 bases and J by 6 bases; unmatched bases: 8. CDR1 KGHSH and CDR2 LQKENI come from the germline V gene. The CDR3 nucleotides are TGTGCCAGCTCACCAACCTACGGGACAGGAGATGGCTACACCTTC. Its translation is CASSPTYGTGDGYTF.